Listed below are T cell receptor beta chains from one sample, sequenced in a study of shared clonotypes between healthy human individuals. The table came from immunoSEQ multiplex PCR; TCRdb's copy has only in-frame clones and leaves some out. The table has hundreds of thousands of clones, around 96% seen once. Sequenced input: naive CD8+ T cells sorted from blood. The receptor source for this set is a man younger than 40 in good health. Each CDR3 is given with its conserved first and last residue. A D gene is named only where the DNA matches it firmly. Clone size appears in some rows only: once, few, many, or a class for an expanded clone.

v_call	d_call	clone_size	j_call	cdr3_aa	cdr3_nt
TRBV7-9	TRBD1	.	TRBJ2-7	CASRQGQTAEQYF	TGTGCCAGCCGACAGGGGCAAACGGCCGAGCAGTACTTC
TRBV19	.	once	TRBJ2-7	CASSNIGSGVFYEQYF	TGTGCCAGTAGTAATATCGGATCTGGGGTTTTCTACGAGCAGTACTTC
TRBV5-6	TRBD1	.	TRBJ1-2	CASSYGTGQRYTF	TGTGCCAGCAGCTATGGGACAGGGCAGCGCTACACCTTC
TRBV11-3	.	.	TRBJ2-7	CASSPKSYEQYF	TGTGCCAGCAGTCCGAAATCCTACGAGCAGTACTTC
TRBV11-2	.	.	TRBJ1-4	CASSPYAGAGEKLFF	TGTGCCAGCAGCCCCTACGCGGGGGCGGGAGAAAAACTGTTTTTT
TRBV7-9	.	.	TRBJ1-1	CASSLRGKTEAFF	TGTGCCAGCAGCTTAAGGGGAAAAACTGAAGCTTTCTTT
TRBV19	TRBD1	.	TRBJ2-7	CASSSRDRGRGEQYF	TGTGCCAGTAGTAGCAGGGACAGGGGGCGCGGCGAGCAGTACTTC
TRBV28	TRBD1	.	TRBJ2-7	CASSLWRAGDRLYEQYF	TGTGCCAGCAGTTTATGGCGGGCTGGGGACAGACTCTACGAGCAGTACTTC
TRBV29-1	.	.	TRBJ1-3	CSAYEGNGNTIYF	TGCAGCGCGTACGAGGGTAATGGAAACACCATATATTTT
TRBV4-3	.	.	TRBJ1-1	CASSQDSGSNTEAFF	TGCGCCAGCAGCCAAGACAGCGGGTCGAACACTGAAGCTTTCTTT
TRBV27	TRBD1	.	TRBJ2-5	CASTPRTGLEETQYF	TGTGCCAGCACCCCCCGGACAGGGTTAGAAGAGACCCAGTACTTC
TRBV29-1	TRBD2	.	TRBJ2-7	CSVEVPGRDYEQYF	TGCAGCGTTGAAGTCCCAGGGAGGGATTACGAGCAGTACTTC
TRBV7-8	TRBD2	.	TRBJ2-5	CASSLDEQAGVRETQYF	TGTGCCAGCAGCTTGGATGAGCAAGCGGGAGTAAGAGAGACCCAGTACTTC
TRBV5-4	TRBD1	.	TRBJ2-7	CASSRKGQGSSYEQYF	TGTGCCAGCAGCCGGAAGGGACAGGGAAGCTCCTACGAGCAGTACTTC
TRBV27	.	.	TRBJ2-7	CASSSGGRTYEQYF	TGTGCCAGCAGTTCCGGTGGCAGGACTTACGAGCAGTACTTC
TRBV9	TRBD1	.	TRBJ2-7	CASSVGGQGDYEQYF	TGTGCCAGCAGCGTAGGTGGACAGGGTGACTACGAGCAGTACTTC
TRBV5-1	TRBD2	.	TRBJ2-5	CASSSSGIQETQYF	TGCGCCAGCAGCTCTAGCGGGATACAAGAGACCCAGTACTTC
TRBV5-5	.	.	TRBJ2-2	CASSPVLGAENTGELFF	TGTGCCAGCAGCCCCGTGTTGGGGGCGGAGAACACCGGGGAGCTGTTTTTT
TRBV4-1	TRBD2	.	TRBJ2-2	CASSFPSGRVTGELFF	TGCGCCAGCAGCTTTCCTAGCGGGAGAGTCACCGGGGAGCTGTTTTTT
TRBV9	.	.	TRBJ1-2	CASSTRYGYTF	TGTGCCAGCAGCACCCGTTATGGCTACACCTTC
TRBV28	.	.	TRBJ2-7	CASSFRGGNYEQYF	TGTGCCAGCAGTTTCAGGGGGGGCAACTACGAGCAGTACTTC